Listed here are 5 T cell receptor beta chains from one sample, sequenced in a study of T-cell memory formation after mild COVID-19. TCRdb re-called the 5' RACE reads with MiXCR, one entry per CDR3 protein. Of around 250,000 distinct CDR3 sequences listed, 15% to 20% are singletons. The sample was PBMCs or a T cell subset sorted from them (not recorded which). All receptors derive from a man aged 18 to 30 who had mild COVID-19 (a few samples of this study predate the infection). Cell type and time point are not known.

Written as DNA, the CDR3 is TGTGCCAGCAGTTACTCTCTGGACACTGAAGCTTTCTTT. Its translation: CASSYSLDTEAFF. The V gene is TRBV6-5, the J gene TRBJ1-1; D not resolved. Germline loops: CDR1 MNHEY, CDR2 SVGAGI. With 0 bases removed from V and 3 bases from J, the gap between germline ends came to 5 bases. The CDR3 has 13 amino acids.

This clonotype was observed at least ten times. This chain uses TRBV20-1 with TRBJ2-3, with D tentatively TRBD2 (7 bases). This CDR3 has 13 amino acids. V was clipped by 7 bases and J by 5 bases, with 16 bases between them. Germline CDR1 reads DFQATT; CDR2 reads SNEGSKA (reference sequence). The DNA for the CDR3 is TGCAGTGATCAACGGGGGGCGGGAGATACGCAGTATTTT. Translating gives CSDQRGAGDTQYF.

The chain has TRBV6-5 and TRBJ2-3; TRBD1 matches at 7 bases. This CDR3 comprises 13 residues. Looked up from germline, CDR1 is MNHEY and CDR2 is SVGAGI. The J segment lost 8 bases and the V segment lost 1 base, leaving 3 bases of the junction unmatched. The CDR3 is CASSYLDRATQYF. The CDR3 coding sequence is TGTGCCAGCAGTTACTTAGACAGGGCTACGCAGTATTTT.

This clonotype was observed at least ten times. V is TRBV7-6 and J is TRBJ2-1; perhaps D is TRBD1 or TRBD2 (6 bases each). The V and J ends lost 5 bases and 7 bases respectively, with 18 bases between them. The CDR3 extends over 15 amino acids. CDR1 SGHVS and CDR2 FNYEAQ come from the germline V gene. As DNA, the CDR3 is TGTGCCAGCAGCCCCGGGGGCCTACCCTCAAATGAGCAGTTCTTC. This gives the protein CASSPGGLPSNEQFF.

The chain uses TRBV5-1 and TRBJ1-1; D is uncertain. The CDR3 runs to 15 residues. V was trimmed by 0 bases and J by 1 base, leaving 10 bases between them. Looked up from germline, CDR1 is SGHRS and CDR2 is YFSETQ. As DNA, the CDR3 is TGCGCCAGCAGCTTGGGGGTCGGCGGGAACACTGAAGCTTTCTTT. Its protein is CASSLGVGGNTEAFF.